This T cell receptor beta chain was profiled in a study of T cells in Graves' hyperthyroidism and ophthalmopathy. About the research overall: The blood sample was taken at first diagnosis, before treatment began. Findings of the study overall: Ophthalmopathy and stable hyperthyroidism were told apart by a 13 V-J model.

RNA transcripts gave rise to amplified TCR beta CDR3 regions. The HTBI set primed first-round TCR CDR3 RT-PCR. One entry per CDR3 protein, called by TCRdb with MiXCR from the multiplex PCR reads. The data show roughly 420,000 distinct CDR3 sequences, with 15% to 18% seen just once and over 7.5% held by the top ten. CDR1 and CDR2 from the germline V gene are SNHLY and FYNNEI. The CDR3 extends over 14 amino acids. A note on this clonotype: Its antigen is unknown. At one of its ends the junction is not consistent with the germline gene, which may arise from a read error.

The sequence derives from a woman aged 18-29 years with Graves' hyperthyroidism. J is TRBJ1-6 and V is TRBV2; D gene unclear. Sequencing was carried out using blood. CDR3 amino acids: CASLSAEGNPPLHF. DNA for the CDR3: TGTGCCAGCCTTTCGGCAGAGGGTAATCCACCCCTCCACTTT. Full variable domain (missing parts from reference TRBV2 and TRBJ1-6): EPEVTQTPSHQVTQMGQEVILRCVPISNHLYFYWYRQILGQKVEFLVSFYNNEISEKSEIFDDQFSVERPDGSNFTLKIRSTKLEDSAMYFCASLSAEGNPPLHFGNGTRLTVT.